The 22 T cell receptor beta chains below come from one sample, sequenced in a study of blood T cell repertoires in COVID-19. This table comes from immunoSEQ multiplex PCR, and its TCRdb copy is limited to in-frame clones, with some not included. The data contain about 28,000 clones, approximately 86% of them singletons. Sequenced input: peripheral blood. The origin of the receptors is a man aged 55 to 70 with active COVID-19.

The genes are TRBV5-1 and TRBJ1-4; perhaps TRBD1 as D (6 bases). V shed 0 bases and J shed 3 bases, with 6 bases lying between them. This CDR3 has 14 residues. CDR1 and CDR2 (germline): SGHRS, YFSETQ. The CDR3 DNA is TGCGCCAGCAGCTTGGGACAGGCTAATGAAAAACTGTTTTTT. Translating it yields CASSLGQANEKLFF.

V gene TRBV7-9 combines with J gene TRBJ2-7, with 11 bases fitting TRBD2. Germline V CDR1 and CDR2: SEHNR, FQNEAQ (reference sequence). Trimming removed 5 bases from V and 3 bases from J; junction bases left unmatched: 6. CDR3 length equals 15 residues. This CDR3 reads CASSRPTSGVYEQYF. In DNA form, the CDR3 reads TGTGCCAGCAGCAGACCGACTAGCGGGGTCTACGAGCAGTACTTC.

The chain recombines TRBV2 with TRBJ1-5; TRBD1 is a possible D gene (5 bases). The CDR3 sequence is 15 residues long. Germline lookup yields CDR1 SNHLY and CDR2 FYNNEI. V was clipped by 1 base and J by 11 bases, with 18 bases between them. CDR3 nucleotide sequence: TGTGCCAGCAGTGAAGAATTCGGCGGAGGGGAAGCCCAGCATTTT. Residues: CASSEEFGGGEAQHF. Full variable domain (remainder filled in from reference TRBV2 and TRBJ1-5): EPEVTQTPSHQVTQMGQEVILRCVPISNHLYFYWYRQILGQKVEFLVSFYNNEISEKSEIFDDQFSVERPDGSNFTLKIRSTKLEDSAMYFCASSEEFGGGEAQHFGDGTRLSIL.

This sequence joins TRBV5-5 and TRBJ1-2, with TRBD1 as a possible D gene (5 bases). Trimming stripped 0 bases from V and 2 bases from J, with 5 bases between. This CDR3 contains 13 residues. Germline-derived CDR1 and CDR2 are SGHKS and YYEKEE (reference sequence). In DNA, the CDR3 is TGTGCCAGCAGCTTGGGACAGAACTATGGCTACACCTTC. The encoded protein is CASSLGQNYGYTF. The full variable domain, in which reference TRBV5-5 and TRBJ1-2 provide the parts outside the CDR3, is DAGVTQSPTHLIKTRGQQVTLRCSPISGHKSVSWYQQVLGQGPQFIFQYYEKEERGRGNFPDRFSARQFPNYSSELNVNALLLGDSALYLCASSLGQNYGYTFGSGTRLTVV.

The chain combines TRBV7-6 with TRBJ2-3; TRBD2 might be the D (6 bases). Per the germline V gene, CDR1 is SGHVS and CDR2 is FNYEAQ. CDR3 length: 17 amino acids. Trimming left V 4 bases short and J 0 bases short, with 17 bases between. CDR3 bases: TGTGCCAGCAGCTCCGGTTCTCTAGCGCCAAGCACAGATACGCAGTATTTT. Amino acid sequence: CASSSGSLAPSTDTQYF. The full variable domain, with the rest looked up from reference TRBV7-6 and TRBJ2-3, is GAGVSQSPRYKVTKRGQDVALRCDPISGHVSLYWYRQALGQGPEFLTYFNYEAQQDKSGLPNDRFSAERPEGSISTLTIQRTEQRDSAMYRCASSSGSLAPSTDTQYFGPGTRLTVL.

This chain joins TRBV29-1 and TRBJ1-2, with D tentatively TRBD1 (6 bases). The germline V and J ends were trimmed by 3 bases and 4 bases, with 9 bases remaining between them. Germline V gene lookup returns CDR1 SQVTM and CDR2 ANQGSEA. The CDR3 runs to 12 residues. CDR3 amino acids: CSVDRTVYGYTF. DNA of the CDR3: TGCAGCGTTGATAGGACAGTCTATGGCTACACCTTC.

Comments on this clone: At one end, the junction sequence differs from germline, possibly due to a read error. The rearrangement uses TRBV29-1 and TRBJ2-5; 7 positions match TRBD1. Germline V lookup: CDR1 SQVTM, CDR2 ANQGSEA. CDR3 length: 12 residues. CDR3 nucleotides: TGCAGCGTGGGGACAGATCAAGAGATCCAGTACTTC. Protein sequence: CSVGTDQEIQYF.

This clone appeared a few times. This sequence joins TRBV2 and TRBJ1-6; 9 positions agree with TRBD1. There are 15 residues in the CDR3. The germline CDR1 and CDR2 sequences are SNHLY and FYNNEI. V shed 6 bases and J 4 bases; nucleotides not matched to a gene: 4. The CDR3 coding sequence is TGTGCCAGCAGCAGCGGACAGGGGTATAATTCACCCCTCCACTTT. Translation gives CASSSGQGYNSPLHF. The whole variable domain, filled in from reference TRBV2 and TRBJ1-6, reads EPEVTQTPSHQVTQMGQEVILRCVPISNHLYFYWYRQILGQKVEFLVSFYNNEISEKSEIFDDQFSVERPDGSNFTLKIRSTKLEDSAMYFCASSSGQGYNSPLHFGNGTRLTVT.

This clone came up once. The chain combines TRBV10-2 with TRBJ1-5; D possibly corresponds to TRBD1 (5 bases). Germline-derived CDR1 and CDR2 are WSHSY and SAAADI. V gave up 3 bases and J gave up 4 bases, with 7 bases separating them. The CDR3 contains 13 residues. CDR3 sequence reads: CASSEQVNQPQHF. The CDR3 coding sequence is TGCGCCAGCAGTGAACAGGTAAATCAGCCCCAGCATTTT.

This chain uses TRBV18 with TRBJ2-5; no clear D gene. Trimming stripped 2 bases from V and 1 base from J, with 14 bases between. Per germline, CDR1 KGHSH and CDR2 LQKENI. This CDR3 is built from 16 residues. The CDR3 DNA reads TGTGCCAGCTCACCAGTTCCAGGCCCGGTCCAAGAGACCCAGTACTTC. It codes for CASSPVPGPVQETQYF.

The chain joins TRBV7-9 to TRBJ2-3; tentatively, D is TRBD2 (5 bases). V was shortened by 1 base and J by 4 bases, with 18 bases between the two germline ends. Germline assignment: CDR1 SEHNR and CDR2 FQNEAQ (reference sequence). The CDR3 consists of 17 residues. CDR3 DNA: TGTGCCAGCAGCTTAGAATATGGAGGAATTTCTCCAGATACGCAGTATTTT. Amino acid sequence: CASSLEYGGISPDTQYF.

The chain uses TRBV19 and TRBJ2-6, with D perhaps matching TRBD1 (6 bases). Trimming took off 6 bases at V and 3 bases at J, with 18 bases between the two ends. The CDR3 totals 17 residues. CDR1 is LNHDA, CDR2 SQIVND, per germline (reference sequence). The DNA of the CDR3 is TGTGCCAGTAGCACCACACCCCCAGGGGTTGGGGCCAACGTCCTGACTTTC. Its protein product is CASSTTPPGVGANVLTF.

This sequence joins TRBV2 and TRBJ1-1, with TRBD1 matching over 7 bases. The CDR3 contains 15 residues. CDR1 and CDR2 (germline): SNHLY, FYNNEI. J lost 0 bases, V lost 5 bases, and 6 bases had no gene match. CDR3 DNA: TGTGCCAGCAGTACACGGACAGGAGTGAACACTGAAGCTTTCTTT. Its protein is CASSTRTGVNTEAFF. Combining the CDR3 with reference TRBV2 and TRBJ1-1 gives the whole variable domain EPEVTQTPSHQVTQMGQEVILRCVPISNHLYFYWYRQILGQKVEFLVSFYNNEISEKSEIFDDQFSVERPDGSNFTLKIRSTKLEDSAMYFCASSTRTGVNTEAFFGQGTRLTVV.

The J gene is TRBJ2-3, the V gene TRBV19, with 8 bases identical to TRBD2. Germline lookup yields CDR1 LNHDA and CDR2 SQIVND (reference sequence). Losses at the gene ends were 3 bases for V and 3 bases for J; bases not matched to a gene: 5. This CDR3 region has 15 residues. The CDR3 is CASSMTGLATDTQYF. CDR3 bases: TGTGCCAGTAGTATGACTGGACTAGCTACAGATACGCAGTATTTT.

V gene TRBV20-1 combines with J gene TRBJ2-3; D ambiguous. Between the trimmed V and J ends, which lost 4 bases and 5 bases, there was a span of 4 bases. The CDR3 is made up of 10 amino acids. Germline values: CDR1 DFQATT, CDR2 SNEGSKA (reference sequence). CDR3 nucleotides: TGCAGTGCTACAGTAGATACGCAGTATTTT. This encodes CSATVDTQYF.

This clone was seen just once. CDR3 protein: CASRKQGAVNQPQHF. CDR3 bases: TGTGCCAGCAGGAAACAGGGGGCTGTCAATCAGCCCCAGCATTTT. This chain uses TRBV6-5 with TRBJ1-5, with 9 positions matching TRBD1. Unmatched junction bases numbered 6, after V lost 6 bases and J lost 3 bases. This CDR3 has 15 amino acids. Germline CDR1 is MNHEY and CDR2 is SVGAGI.

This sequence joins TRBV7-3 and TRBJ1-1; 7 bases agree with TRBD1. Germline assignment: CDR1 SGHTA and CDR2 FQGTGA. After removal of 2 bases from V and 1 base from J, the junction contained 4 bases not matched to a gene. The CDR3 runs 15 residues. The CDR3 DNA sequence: TGTGCCAGCAGCTTATGGGGGACAGCGAACACTGAAGCTTTCTTT. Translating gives CASSLWGTANTEAFF.

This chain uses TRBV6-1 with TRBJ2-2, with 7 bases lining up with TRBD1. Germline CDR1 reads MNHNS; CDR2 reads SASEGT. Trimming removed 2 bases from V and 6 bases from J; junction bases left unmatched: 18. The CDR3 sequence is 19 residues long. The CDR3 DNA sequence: TGTGCCAGCAGTGAACCCTTCTTTGTGACAGGGCTTAGAGCCGGGGAGCTGTTTTTT. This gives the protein CASSEPFFVTGLRAGELFF.

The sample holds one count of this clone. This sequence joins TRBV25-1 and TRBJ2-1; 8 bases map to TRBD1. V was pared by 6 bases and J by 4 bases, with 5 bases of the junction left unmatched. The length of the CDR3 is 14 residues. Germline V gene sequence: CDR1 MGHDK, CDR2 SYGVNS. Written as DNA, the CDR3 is TGTGCCAGCAGGGGGCAGGGGGCGTACAATGAGCAGTTCTTC. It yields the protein CASRGQGAYNEQFF.

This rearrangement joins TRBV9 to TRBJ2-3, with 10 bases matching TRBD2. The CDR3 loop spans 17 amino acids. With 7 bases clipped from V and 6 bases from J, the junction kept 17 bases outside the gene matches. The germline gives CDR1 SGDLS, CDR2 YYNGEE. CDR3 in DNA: TGTGCCAGCTCCCCTGCGACTAGCGGGTCGGGAAGGGATACGCAGTATTTT. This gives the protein CASSPATSGSGRDTQYF. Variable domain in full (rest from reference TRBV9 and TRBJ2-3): DSGVTQTPKHLITATGQRVTLRCSPRSGDLSVYWYQQSLDQGLQFLIQYYNGEERAKGNILERFSAQQFPDLHSELNLSSLELGDSALYFCASSPATSGSGRDTQYFGPGTRLTVL.

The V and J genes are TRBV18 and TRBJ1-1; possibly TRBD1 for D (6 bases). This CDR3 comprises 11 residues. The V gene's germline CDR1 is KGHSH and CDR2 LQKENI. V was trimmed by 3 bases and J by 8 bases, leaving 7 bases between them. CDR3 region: CASSPTGEAFF. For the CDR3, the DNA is TGTGCCAGCTCACCTACAGGGGAAGCTTTCTTT. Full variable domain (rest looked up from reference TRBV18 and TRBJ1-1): NAGVMQNPRHLVRRRGQEARLRCSPMKGHSHVYWYRQLPEEGLKFMVYLQKENIIDESGMPKERFSAEFPKEGPSILRIQQVVRGDSAAYFCASSPTGEAFFGQGTRLTVV.

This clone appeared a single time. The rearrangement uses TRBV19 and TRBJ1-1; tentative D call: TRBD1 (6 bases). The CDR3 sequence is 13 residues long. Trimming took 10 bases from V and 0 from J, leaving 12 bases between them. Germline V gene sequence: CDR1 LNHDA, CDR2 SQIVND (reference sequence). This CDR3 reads CATQDSLNTEAFF. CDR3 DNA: TGTGCCACCCAGGACAGCCTGAACACTGAAGCTTTCTTT.